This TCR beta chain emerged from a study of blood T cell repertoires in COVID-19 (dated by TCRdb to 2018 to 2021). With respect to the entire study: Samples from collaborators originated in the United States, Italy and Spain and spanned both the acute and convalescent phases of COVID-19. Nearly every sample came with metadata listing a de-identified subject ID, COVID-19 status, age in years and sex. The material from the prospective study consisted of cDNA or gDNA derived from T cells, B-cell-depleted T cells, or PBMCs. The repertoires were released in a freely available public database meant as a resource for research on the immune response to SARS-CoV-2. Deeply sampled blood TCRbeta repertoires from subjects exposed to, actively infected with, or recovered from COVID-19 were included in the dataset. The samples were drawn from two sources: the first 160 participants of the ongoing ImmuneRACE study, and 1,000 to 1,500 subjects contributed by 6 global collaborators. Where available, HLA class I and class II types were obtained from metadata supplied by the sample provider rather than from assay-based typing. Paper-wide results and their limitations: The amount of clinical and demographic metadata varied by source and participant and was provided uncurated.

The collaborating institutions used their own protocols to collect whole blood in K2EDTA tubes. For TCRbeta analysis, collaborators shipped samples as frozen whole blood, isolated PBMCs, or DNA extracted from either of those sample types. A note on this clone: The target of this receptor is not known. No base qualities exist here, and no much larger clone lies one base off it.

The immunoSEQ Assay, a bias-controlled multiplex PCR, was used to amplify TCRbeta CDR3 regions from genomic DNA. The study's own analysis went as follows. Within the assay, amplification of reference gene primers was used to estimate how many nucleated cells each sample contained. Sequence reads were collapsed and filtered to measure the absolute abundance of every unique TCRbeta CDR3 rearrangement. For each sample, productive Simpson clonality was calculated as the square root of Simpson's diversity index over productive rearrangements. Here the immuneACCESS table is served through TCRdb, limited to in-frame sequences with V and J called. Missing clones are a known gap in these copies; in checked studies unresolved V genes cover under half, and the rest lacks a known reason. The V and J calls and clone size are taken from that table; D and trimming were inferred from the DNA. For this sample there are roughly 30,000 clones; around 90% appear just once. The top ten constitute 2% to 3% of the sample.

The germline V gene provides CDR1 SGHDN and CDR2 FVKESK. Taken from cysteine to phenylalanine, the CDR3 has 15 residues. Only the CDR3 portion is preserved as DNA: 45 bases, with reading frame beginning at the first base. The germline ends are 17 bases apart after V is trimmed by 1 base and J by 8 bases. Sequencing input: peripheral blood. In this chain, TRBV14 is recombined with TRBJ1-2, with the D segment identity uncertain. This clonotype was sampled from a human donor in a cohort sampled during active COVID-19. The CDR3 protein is CASSQGIRMREGYTF. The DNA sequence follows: TGTGCCAGCAGCCAAGGTATTAGGATGAGGGAAGGCTACACCTTC.